Sequencing of this T cell receptor (beta chain) was carried out in a study of shared clonotypes between healthy human individuals. Germline V gene sequence: CDR1 SGHRS, CDR2 YFSETQ. Trimming shortened V by 4 bases and J by 5 bases, and 19 bases separated the two germline ends. The CDR3 length is 15 residues. The protocol was immunoSEQ multiplex PCR, while the TCRdb copy is restricted to in-frame clones and leaves out a portion. The data contain around 500,000 clones, over 65% of them singletons. The TCR comes from a middle-aged woman in good health. Some clones in this sample may be carry-over from other donors' samples. The chain carries TRBV5-1 and TRBJ2-7; D is possibly TRBD1 (6 bases). Sequencing used PBMCs. Here the CDR3 DNA reads TGCGCCAGCAGCCCGGACAGTATGATCCGGAACGAGCAGTACTTC. Encoded protein: CASSPDSMIRNEQYF.